The 29 T cell receptor beta chains presented below share a single source sample, sequenced in a study of OX40 agonist ivuxolimab in advanced cancers. Measured with immunoSEQ multiplex PCR; TCRdb has only the in-frame clones, and not every one. The table has more than 55,000 clones, nearly 90% seen once. Sample: CD4+ or CD8+ T cells sorted from blood, taken in a trial of the OX40 agonist ivuxolimab. The receptors were gathered from an adult with an advanced solid tumor such as melanoma, head and neck, liver or kidney cancer.

V is TRBV7-2 and J is TRBJ2-7; maybe TRBD2 (5 bases). Germline V lookup: CDR1 SGHTA, CDR2 FQGNSA. V was shortened by 1 base and J by 6 bases, with 13 bases between the two germline ends. The CDR3 contains 14 residues. The CDR3 region has the DNA TGTGCCAGCAGCTTAGAGCGGATGTCCGGCGAGCAGTACTTC. It translates to CASSLERMSGEQYF.

V and J are TRBV25-1 and TRBJ1-1, with a possible D match to TRBD1 (5 bases). Per the germline V gene, CDR1 is MGHDK and CDR2 is SYGVNS. This CDR3 spans 13 amino acids. Trimming removed 6 bases at V and 6 bases at J, with 14 bases between. For the CDR3, the DNA is TGTGCCAGCAGGGGGACCCTAAACTCTGAAGCTTTCTTT. This translates into CASRGTLNSEAFF.

This rearrangement joins TRBV5-8 to TRBJ1-5; D is undetermined. V shed 4 bases and J shed 2 bases, with 13 bases lying between them. The CDR3 contains 15 residues. CDR1 and CDR2 (germline): SGHTS, YDEGEE. The CDR3 is CASSQGSGGNQPQHF. The CDR3 bases are TGTGCCAGCAGCCAAGGTTCGGGCGGCAATCAGCCCCAGCATTTT.

V is TRBV10-2 and J is TRBJ2-2, with 7 bases identical to TRBD1. The V and J ends lost 2 bases and 6 bases, in that order; junction bases with no gene match: 12. The CDR3 spans 17 residues. Germline values: CDR1 WSHSY, CDR2 SAAADI. CDR3 in amino acids: CASSEGRRTGRPGELFF. The CDR3 bases are TGCGCCAGCAGTGAGGGCCGGAGGACAGGTCGCCCCGGGGAGCTGTTTTTT.

CDR3 DNA sequence: TGTGCCAGCAGCCCGGGACTTTCGTCACCTGAGCAGTTCTTC. Translating gives CASSPGLSSPEQFF. V is TRBV6-5 and J is TRBJ2-1; tentative D call: TRBD2 (6 bases). Between the trimmed V and J ends, which lost 6 bases and 9 bases, there was a span of 18 bases. The CDR3 runs to 14 residues. Germline V gene sequence: CDR1 MNHEY, CDR2 SVGAGI.

There are a few counts of this clone. The chain uses TRBV11-2 and TRBJ2-7; TRBD1 agrees at 8 bases. The CDR3 length is 14 residues. With 5 bases clipped from V and 3 bases from J, the junction kept 6 bases outside the gene matches. The germline V gene encodes CDR1 SGHAT and CDR2 FQNNGV. The chain's CDR3 is CASSPLGQGYEQYF. CDR3 DNA: TGTGCCAGCAGCCCCCTCGGACAGGGCTACGAGCAGTACTTC.

The V gene is TRBV10-3, the J gene TRBJ1-4; no reliable D call. Trimming stripped 8 bases from V and 3 bases from J, with 16 bases between. Germline CDR1 reads ENHRY; CDR2 reads SYGVKD. CDR3 length: 15 amino acids. In nucleotides, the CDR3 is TGTGCCATCGCCGAAGGTTGGGGATCTAATGAAAAACTGTTTTTT. This translates into CAIAEGWGSNEKLFF.

CDR3 coding DNA: TGTGCCAGCAGCTCTACCCAGGGGCGCGGTCAGCCCCAGCATTTT. Its protein product is CASSSTQGRGQPQHF. This chain links TRBV11-3 with TRBJ1-5; the D gene is possibly TRBD1 (6 bases). Looked up from germline, CDR1 is SGHNT and CDR2 is YENEEA. Deletions cut 4 bases from V and 6 bases from J, with 16 bases between. The CDR3 is made up of 15 amino acids.

The J gene is TRBJ2-5, the V gene TRBV19; the match to TRBD2 covers 13 bases. V lost 5 bases and J lost 4; bases outside the gene matches: 7. The CDR3 totals 16 residues. The germline V gene encodes CDR1 LNHDA and CDR2 SQIVND (reference sequence). The DNA for the CDR3 is TGTGCCAGTAGTCTGATGACTAGCGGGAGGTCAGAGACCCAGTACTTC. This encodes CASSLMTSGRSETQYF.

The chain recombines TRBV5-1 with TRBJ2-1, with unresolved D. The V and J ends lost 4 bases and 0 bases respectively, with 8 bases between them. In germline, CDR1 is SGHRS, CDR2 YFSETQ. This CDR3 contains 14 residues. This chain's CDR3 is CASSRRSSYNEQFF. As DNA, the CDR3 is TGCGCCAGCAGCAGACGGAGCTCCTACAATGAGCAGTTCTTC. The variable domain in full, completed from reference TRBV5-1 and TRBJ2-1, reads KAGVTQTPRYLIKTRGQQVTLSCSPISGHRSVSWYQQTPGQGLQFLFEYFSETQRNKGNFPGRFSGRQFSNSRSEMNVSTLELGDSALYLCASSRRSSYNEQFFGPGTRLTVL.

Concerning this clone: The CDR3 ends on some other residue instead of the conserved phenylalanine or tryptophan, so this is likely a read error. The DNA is omitted, as the CDR3 cannot be located on it reliably, and the CDR3 follows TCRdb's listing. The V call is TRBV5-8, the J call TRBJ2-7; the table gives TRBD1 as D, unverified against the DNA. Germline V lookup: CDR1 SGHTS, CDR2 YDEGEE. The CDR3 numbers 11 amino acids, ends counted. The CDR3 protein is CASSLRTRVEL.

V and J are TRBV18 and TRBJ1-6, with D unclear. V lost 3 bases and J 8 bases, leaving 11 bases between the germline ends. Germline values: CDR1 KGHSH, CDR2 LQKENI. The length of the CDR3 is 14 residues. The CDR3 nucleotides read TGTGCCAGCTCACCGGTCATGGGCGATTCACCCCTCCACTTT. This codes for CASSPVMGDSPLHF.

The J gene is TRBJ1-1, the V gene TRBV19; 7 bases map to TRBD1. CDR1 and CDR2 (germline): LNHDA, SQIVND (reference sequence). V shed 9 bases, J shed 2 bases, and the junction held 12 bases outside the gene matches. The CDR3 is made up of 15 amino acids. The CDR3 DNA reads TGTGCCAGCCTTCGGGACAGCCAATCTAACACTGAAGCTTTCTTT. Translated, it gives CASLRDSQSNTEAFF.

CDR3 sequence (DNA): TGTGCCAGTAGTTTATCAGTTATAGGTACTGAAGCTTTCTTT. Translated, it gives CASSLSVIGTEAFF. This chain uses TRBV19 with TRBJ1-1; the D is unclear. The V end lost 5 bases, the J end lost 5 bases, and 15 bases lay between the germline ends. CDR1 LNHDA and CDR2 SQIVND come from the germline V gene (reference sequence). CDR3 length: 14 amino acids.

This rearrangement joins TRBV7-3 to TRBJ2-1, with 10 bases fitting TRBD2. The CDR3 runs 15 residues. Germline V gene lookup returns CDR1 SGHTA and CDR2 FQGTGA. Trimming took 5 bases from V and 9 from J; bases not matched to a gene: 10. The CDR3 loop reads CASSTQLAGHSEQFF. The CDR3 DNA sequence: TGTGCCAGCAGCACACAACTAGCGGGGCATAGTGAGCAGTTCTTC.

This clone was observed once. The rearrangement links TRBV5-1 to TRBJ2-3; D perhaps matches TRBD1 (6 bases). Germline values: CDR1 SGHRS, CDR2 YFSETQ. Between the trimmed V and J ends, which lost 4 bases and 4 bases, there was a span of 19 bases. CDR3 length: 16 amino acids. The CDR3 sequence: CASSPGNQGPSDTQYF. The DNA for the CDR3 is TGCGCCAGCAGCCCCGGCAATCAGGGGCCTTCAGATACGCAGTATTTT.

The chain recombines TRBV9 with TRBJ2-5; 9 nucleotides agree with TRBD1. V lost 2 bases, J lost 2 bases, and 4 bases stayed unmatched. This CDR3 spans 15 amino acids. Germline lookup yields CDR1 SGDLS and CDR2 YYNGEE. The CDR3 sequence is CASSVGQGRQETQYF. In DNA form, the CDR3 reads TGTGCCAGCAGCGTTGGACAGGGGCGACAAGAGACCCAGTACTTC.

In its sample, this clone was seen a few times. The chain joins TRBV11-1 to TRBJ2-7; D unresolved. The CDR3 loop spans 13 amino acids. Germline V gives CDR1 SGHAT, CDR2 FQDESV (reference sequence). V shed 1 base and J shed 3 bases, with 7 bases lying between them. DNA of the CDR3: TGTGCCAGCAGCTTAGATGGCAGCTACGAGCAGTACTTC. It is translated as CASSLDGSYEQYF. The whole variable domain, filled in from reference TRBV11-1 and TRBJ2-7, reads EAEVAQSPRYKITEKSQAVAFWCDPISGHATLYWYRQILGQGPELLVQFQDESVVDDSQLPKDRFSAERLKGVDSTLKIQPAELGDSAMYLCASSLDGSYEQYFGPGTRLTVT.

This chain links TRBV6-5 with TRBJ2-5; D is unresolved. The CDR3 contains 11 residues. Germline V CDR1 and CDR2: MNHEY, SVGAGI. Trimming pared 5 bases from V and 4 bases from J, leaving 5 bases between. The DNA for the CDR3 is TGTGCCAGCAGTGTGGGAGAGACCCAGTACTTC. Its translation: CASSVGETQYF.

This clone occurred a few times. The chain carries TRBV18 and TRBJ1-1; D perhaps matches TRBD1 (6 bases). In germline, CDR1 is KGHSH, CDR2 LQKENI. The CDR3 is 16 amino acids. V gave up 5 bases and J gave up 0 bases, with 16 bases separating them. In DNA form, the CDR3 reads TGTGCCAGCTCATCTCTTTTAACAGGGATGAACACTGAAGCTTTCTTT. Protein sequence: CASSSLLTGMNTEAFF. The full variable domain, rest sourced from reference TRBV18 and TRBJ1-1, is NAGVMQNPRHLVRRRGQEARLRCSPMKGHSHVYWYRQLPEEGLKFMVYLQKENIIDESGMPKERFSAEFPKEGPSILRIQQVVRGDSAAYFCASSSLLTGMNTEAFFGQGTRLTVV.

The chain combines TRBV7-3 with TRBJ1-2; D is unresolved. V lost 0 bases to trimming and J lost 4 bases, with 12 bases between them. Per germline, CDR1 SGHTA and CDR2 FQGTGA. This CDR3 has 15 amino acids. The CDR3 reads CASSLTGAASYGYTF. The DNA of the CDR3 is TGTGCCAGCAGCTTAACGGGAGCGGCCTCCTATGGCTACACCTTC.

CDR3 sequence: CASSMGTGGYNEQFF. The CDR3 DNA follows: TGTGCCAGTAGTATGGGGACAGGGGGCTATAATGAGCAGTTCTTC. The rearrangement uses TRBV19 and TRBJ2-1, with TRBD1 matching 12 bases. The CDR3 runs to 15 residues. CDR1 is LNHDA and CDR2 is SQIVND in the germline V gene (reference sequence). Losses at the gene ends were 3 bases for V and 7 bases for J; bases not matched to a gene: 4.

This sequence joins TRBV7-2 and TRBJ2-3; 14 bases map to TRBD2. The CDR3 is made up of 17 amino acids. Trimming took 6 bases from V and 5 from J; bases not matched to a gene: 10. The V gene's germline CDR1 is SGHTA and CDR2 FQGNSA. CDR3 coding DNA: TGTGCCAGCAGGGAGTGGACTAGCGGGAGGCCGGGAGATACGCAGTATTTT. Encoded protein: CASREWTSGRPGDTQYF.

This clone has only one observation. V is TRBV20-1 and J is TRBJ2-1, with D unresolved. CDR1 DFQATT and CDR2 SNEGSKA come from the germline V gene (reference sequence). V was pared by 6 bases and J by 6 bases, with 6 bases between. The CDR3 extends over 10 amino acids. CDR3 DNA: TGCAGTGCGACTGCCAATGAGCAGTTCTTC. Protein: CSATANEQFF.

The rearrangement links TRBV25-1 to TRBJ1-2; D perhaps matches TRBD1 (5 bases). The V end was cut by 8 bases, the J end by 0 bases, with 25 bases between. Per the germline V gene, CDR1 is MGHDK and CDR2 is SYGVNS. This CDR3 has 18 residues. The CDR3 spells CASLFYPSRGKANYGYTF. CDR3 DNA: TGTGCCAGCCTTTTTTACCCATCGAGGGGAAAAGCTAACTATGGCTACACCTTC.

V gene TRBV7-8 combines with J gene TRBJ1-3; D remains ambiguous. CDR3 length equals 16 residues. Trimming removed 5 bases at V and 0 bases at J, with 14 bases between. The germline CDR1 and CDR2 sequences are SGHVS and FQNEAQ. CDR3 in amino acids: CASSAPPATSGNTIYF. The CDR3 DNA sequence: TGTGCCAGCAGCGCCCCGCCGGCTACCTCTGGAAACACCATATATTTT.

The V gene is TRBV7-2, the J gene TRBJ1-5; the D gene is possibly TRBD1 (5 bases). Germline V gives CDR1 SGHTA, CDR2 FQGNSA. V shed 2 bases and J shed 5 bases, with 13 bases lying between them. The CDR3 covers 15 residues. For the CDR3, the DNA is TGTGCCAGCAGCTTATTAGGGGCGCGGGATCAGCCCCAGCATTTT. Its translation: CASSLLGARDQPQHF.

The rearrangement links TRBV6-1 to TRBJ2-5, with D perhaps matching TRBD2 (6 bases). CDR1 and CDR2 (germline): MNHNS, SASEGT. V shed 7 bases and J shed 2 bases, with 14 bases lying between them. The CDR3 has 14 amino acids. The CDR3 region has the DNA TGTGCCAGCATCCCCGGGGGAATTCAAGAGACCCAGTACTTC. Amino acid sequence: CASIPGGIQETQYF.

This rearrangement joins TRBV4-1 to TRBJ1-5; D perhaps matches TRBD1 (5 bases). CDR3 size: 15 residues. From germline, CDR1 is MGHRA and CDR2 YSYEKL. Trimming left V 3 bases short and J 4 bases short, with 13 bases between. CDR3 nucleotide sequence: TGCGCCAGCAGCCACGTCTCTAAGGGGAATCAGCCCCAGCATTTT. It specifies CASSHVSKGNQPQHF.